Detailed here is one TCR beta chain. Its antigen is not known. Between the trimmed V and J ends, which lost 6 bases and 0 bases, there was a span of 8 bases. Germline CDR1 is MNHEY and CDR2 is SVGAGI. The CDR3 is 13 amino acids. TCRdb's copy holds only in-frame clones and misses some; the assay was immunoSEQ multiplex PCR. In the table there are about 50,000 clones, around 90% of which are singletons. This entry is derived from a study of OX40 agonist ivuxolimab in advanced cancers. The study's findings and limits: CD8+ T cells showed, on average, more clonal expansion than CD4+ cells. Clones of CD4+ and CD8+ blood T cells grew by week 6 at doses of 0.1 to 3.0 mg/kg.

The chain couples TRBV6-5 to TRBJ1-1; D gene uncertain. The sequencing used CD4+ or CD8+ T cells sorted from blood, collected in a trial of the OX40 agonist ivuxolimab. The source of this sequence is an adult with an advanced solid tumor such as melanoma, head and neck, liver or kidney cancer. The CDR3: CASSIGLNTEAFF. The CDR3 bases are TGTGCCAGCAGCATAGGACTGAACACTGAAGCTTTCTTT.